The rows below give T cell receptor beta chains drawn from one sample of a study of T cells after yellow fever vaccination. One entry per CDR3 protein results from TCRdb running MiXCR on the 5' RACE reads. The data contain a few hundred thousand distinct CDR3 sequences, 3% to 4.5% of them singletons. The starting material was PBMCs, obtained 5 days after the yellow fever booster vaccination. The receptors come from a man younger than 35 who received the YFV17D yellow fever vaccine. CDR3s leave out the opening cysteine and the closing phenylalanine or tryptophan. The order of the fields is CDR3 protein, V gene.

ASSSGGPGELF,TRBV7-3
ASSQGRTGVGNTIY,TRBV4-1
SVEDGPGFLDTGELF,TRBV29-1
ASSHGVRHTGELF,TRBV6-5
ASSQDGRKPYEQY,TRBV3-1
ASSQDLTSGYT,TRBV14
ASSVAPNGGDTEAF,TRBV9
ASTTVMGSGGYT,TRBV28
ASSHAPAEGYNEQF,TRBV7-9
ASSFRGRETQY,TRBV27
SAEDLYSYNEQF,TRBV20-1
ASSYSDFTDTQY,TRBV6-5
ASSLRQAGETQY,TRBV7-9
ASNKGRFGEAF,TRBV6-2/TRBV6-3
ASSLYFRGDYEKLF,TRBV5-1
ASSSPPDSIFSGANVLT,TRBV6-2/TRBV6-3
ASSSTRTSSDTLVDTQY,TRBV7-9
SARVTVMLDTQY,TRBV20-1
ASSVTGGWGANVLT,TRBV9
ASSWQLNTEAF,TRBV27
ASIAGGEGNEQF,TRBV5-1
ASSQEGGVIPQPQH,TRBV4-2
ASSPTADTEAF,TRBV5-4
ASSSTGTAYGYT,TRBV5-1
ASGKAGGPQETQY,TRBV6-2/TRBV6-3
ASSQTRGLPV,TRBV6-2/TRBV6-3
AIRAVGSRNTQY,TRBV10-3
ASSQEGLGREQY,TRBV4-1
ASSQDFRGQETQY,TRBV4-3
ASMREIRETQETQY,TRBV19
ASSQGERQF,TRBV2
ASSLAWGSGANVLT,TRBV7-9